These 5 T cell receptor beta chains were all obtained from the same sample, sequenced in a study of T cells after posttransplantation cyclophosphamide. This table comes from immunoSEQ multiplex PCR, and its TCRdb copy is limited to in-frame clones, with some not included. Sampling found about 44,000 clones, none seen once. The specimen was PBMCs. These receptors were collected from a man aged 35 to 55 in good health, CMV-negative, and a related stem cell transplant donor.

This clone was observed many times. The chain links TRBV12-5 to TRBJ2-1; 11 nucleotides agree with TRBD2. Trimming at V came to 3 bases and at J to 10 bases, leaving 5 bases not matched to a gene. This CDR3 contains 14 residues. Germline CDR1 and CDR2: LGHNT and FRNRAP. The CDR3 DNA reads TGTGCTAGTGGTTTTAGCGGGAGGGCCGAGGAGCAGTTCTTC. Its translation is CASGFSGRAEEQFF.

This clone was recorded at least ten times. The CDR3, as DNA: TGTGCCAGCAGCTTACGGTCTTTGGTCAATGAGCAGTTCTTC. Translated: CASSLRSLVNEQFF. This chain joins TRBV7-6 and TRBJ2-1; D remains ambiguous. Per the germline V gene, CDR1 is SGHVS and CDR2 is FNYEAQ. Trimming took 2 bases from V and 6 from J, leaving 11 bases between them. This CDR3 is built from 14 residues.

This clone was detected ten times or more. The CDR3 nucleotides are TGTGCCAGCAGTCCAATGGGCAGGCCAGAGTACTTC. It is translated as CASSPMGRPEYF. This sequence joins TRBV6-5 and TRBJ2-7, with D unresolved. The germline V gene has CDR1 MNHEY and CDR2 SVGAGI. With 5 bases removed from V and 11 bases from J, the gap between germline ends came to 16 bases. The CDR3 is 12 amino acids.

This clone came up a few times. This rearrangement joins TRBV4-2 to TRBJ2-1, with 8 positions matching TRBD2. This CDR3 region has 17 residues. V shed 1 base, J shed 3 bases, and the junction held 8 bases outside the gene matches. Germline lookup yields CDR1 LGHNA and CDR2 YNFKEQ. CDR3 sequence: CASSQAPSGGLYNEQFF. In DNA form, the CDR3 reads TGTGCCAGCAGCCAAGCCCCTTCGGGAGGGCTCTACAATGAGCAGTTCTTC.

This clone was counted many times. The rearrangement joins TRBV29-1 to TRBJ1-1, with unresolved D. The CDR3 sequence is 12 residues long. CDR1 and CDR2 (germline): SQVTM, ANQGSEA. Trimming removed 4 bases from V and 6 bases from J, with 12 bases in between. The CDR3 nucleotides are TGCAGCGTTGGAGGGTATGGGTCTGAAGCTTTCTTT. As protein: CSVGGYGSEAFF.